The T cell receptor beta chain under discussion was sequenced for a study of blood T cell repertoires in COVID-19 (dated by TCRdb to 2020 to 2022). At the level of the whole study: Collaborator samples came from the United States, Italy and Spain and covered acute and convalescent phases of COVID-19. The prospective study material was composed of cDNA or gDNA derived from T cells, B-cell-depleted T cells, or PBMCs. The dataset comprised deeply sampled blood TCRbeta repertoires from subjects exposed to, actively infected with, or recovered from COVID-19. The repertoires were made available in a free public database intended to serve as a resource for research on the immune response to SARS-CoV-2. Samples came from the ongoing ImmuneRACE study (first 160 participants) plus 1,254 subjects from 6 global collaborators. Sample metadata almost always included a de-identified subject ID, COVID-19 status, age in years and sex. Where HLA class I and class II types were available, the types were taken from metadata supplied by the sample provider, not from assay-based typing.

TCRbeta CDR3 regions were amplified from genomic DNA using the immunoSEQ Assay, a bias-controlled multiplex PCR. The authors processed their data as follows. Nucleated cell counts per sample were estimated from amplification of reference gene primers within the assay. To quantify the absolute abundance of each unique TCRbeta CDR3 rearrangement, sequence reads were collapsed and filtered. For each sample, productive Simpson clonality was calculated as the square root of Simpson's diversity index over productive rearrangements. TCRdb's version of the immuneACCESS table is confined to in-frame rearrangements and falls short of the full clone set. An unresolved V gene accounts for under half of the shortfall where checked; the remainder is of unknown origin. V and J calls and clone size come straight from that table; D and trimming were deduced from the DNA. This sample gives hundreds of thousands of clones in total; 89% of them show up just once. The ten largest account for around 3% of the sample.

In Seattle, one collaborating source enrolled patients while the infection was active and tracked those patients longitudinally over the course of disease. Each collaborating institution followed its own protocols to collect whole blood in K2EDTA tubes. For TCRbeta analysis, collaborator samples were shipped as frozen whole blood, as isolated PBMCs, or as DNA extracted from either sample type. What the study reported, not specific to this receptor: Clinical and demographic metadata were provided uncurated, with the amount varying by source and participant.

From V the trimming removes 6 bases and from J it removes 2 bases, while the gene matches leave 14 bases of the junction unaccounted for. The CDR3 runs 18 residues from the cysteine to the valine. Only the CDR3 portion is preserved as DNA: 54 bases, with reading frame beginning at the first base. The CDR1 and CDR2 encoded by the germline V gene are MNHEY and SVGEGT. On this clone itself: This receptor's antigen is unknown. No base-level quality is on record; no much larger clone is a single base apart.

The origin of this receptor is a woman between 25 and 40 years old with COVID-19, enrolled during active disease. The rearranged segments are TRBV6-2 or TRBV6-3 and TRBJ2-7, with 12 middle bases fitting TRBD2. The sample taken for sequencing was peripheral blood. The DNA is TGTGCCAGCAGCCCGGGGCTAGCGGGAGGGATTAGCGCCTACGAGCAGTACGTC. Translation gives CASSPGLAGGISAYEQYV.